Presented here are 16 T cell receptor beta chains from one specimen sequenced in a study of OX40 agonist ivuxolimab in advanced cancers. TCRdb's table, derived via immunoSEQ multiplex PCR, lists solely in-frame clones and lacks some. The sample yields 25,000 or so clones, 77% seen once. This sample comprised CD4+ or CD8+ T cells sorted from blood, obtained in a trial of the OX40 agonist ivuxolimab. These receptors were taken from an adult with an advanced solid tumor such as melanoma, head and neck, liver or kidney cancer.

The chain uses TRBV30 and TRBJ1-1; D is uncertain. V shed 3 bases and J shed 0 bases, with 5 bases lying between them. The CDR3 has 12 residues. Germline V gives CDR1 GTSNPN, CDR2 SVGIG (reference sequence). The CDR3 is CAWRGVNTEAFF. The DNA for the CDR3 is TGTGCCTGGAGGGGAGTGAACACTGAAGCTTTCTTT.

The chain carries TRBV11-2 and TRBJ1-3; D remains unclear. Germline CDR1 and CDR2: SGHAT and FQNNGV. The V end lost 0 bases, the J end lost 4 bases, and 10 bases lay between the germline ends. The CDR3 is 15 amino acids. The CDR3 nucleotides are TGTGCCAGCAGCTTAGATAATCGTAACGGAAACACCATATATTTT. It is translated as CASSLDNRNGNTIYF.

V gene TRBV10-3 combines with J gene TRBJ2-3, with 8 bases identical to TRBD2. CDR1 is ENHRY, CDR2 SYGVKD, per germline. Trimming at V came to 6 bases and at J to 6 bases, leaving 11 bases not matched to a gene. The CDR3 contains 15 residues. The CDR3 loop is CAIRGSGTSADTQYF. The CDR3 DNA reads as TGTGCCATCAGGGGTAGCGGGACATCAGCCGATACGCAGTATTTT.

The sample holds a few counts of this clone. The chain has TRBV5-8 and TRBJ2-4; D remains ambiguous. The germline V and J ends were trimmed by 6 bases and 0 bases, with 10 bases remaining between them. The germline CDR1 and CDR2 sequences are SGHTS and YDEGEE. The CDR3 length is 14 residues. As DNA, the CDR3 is TGTGCCAGCACTGGCTCTCTAGCCAAAAACATTCAGTACTTC. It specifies CASTGSLAKNIQYF.

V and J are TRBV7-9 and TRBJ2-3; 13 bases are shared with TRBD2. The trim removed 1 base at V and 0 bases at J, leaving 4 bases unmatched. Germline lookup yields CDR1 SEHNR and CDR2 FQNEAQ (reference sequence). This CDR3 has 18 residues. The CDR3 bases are TGTGCCAGCAGCTTAGGGACTAGCGGGAGTTTCAGCACAGATACGCAGTATTTT. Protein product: CASSLGTSGSFSTDTQYF. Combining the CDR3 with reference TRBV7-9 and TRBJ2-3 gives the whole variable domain DTGVSQNPRHKITKRGQNVTFRCDPISEHNRLYWYRQTLGQGPEFLTYFQNEAQLEKSRLLSDRFSAERPKGSFSTLEIQRTEQGDSAMYLCASSLGTSGSFSTDTQYFGPGTRLTVL.

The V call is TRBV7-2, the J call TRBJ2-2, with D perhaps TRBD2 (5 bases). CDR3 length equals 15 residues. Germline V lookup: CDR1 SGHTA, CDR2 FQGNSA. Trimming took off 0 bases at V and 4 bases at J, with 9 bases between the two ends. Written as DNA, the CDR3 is TGTGCCAGCAGCTTAGCTCTGGCGGGCACCGGGGAGCTGTTTTTT. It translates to CASSLALAGTGELFF.

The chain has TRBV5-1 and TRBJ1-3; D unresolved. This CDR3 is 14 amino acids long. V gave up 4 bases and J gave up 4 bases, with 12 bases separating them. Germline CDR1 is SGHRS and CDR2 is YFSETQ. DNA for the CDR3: TGCGCCAGCAGCACAAGGGCTATAGGAAACACCATATATTTT. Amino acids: CASSTRAIGNTIYF.

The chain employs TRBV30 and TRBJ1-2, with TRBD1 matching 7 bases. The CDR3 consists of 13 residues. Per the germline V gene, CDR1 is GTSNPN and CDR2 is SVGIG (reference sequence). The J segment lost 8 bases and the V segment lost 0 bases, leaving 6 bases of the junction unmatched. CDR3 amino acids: CAWSVGTDLGYTF. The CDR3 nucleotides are TGTGCCTGGAGTGTCGGGACAGATTTGGGCTACACCTTC.

CDR3 amino acids: CASSLLAGGRDEQYF. The CDR3, as DNA: TGTGCCAGCAGCCTCCTAGCGGGAGGAAGGGACGAGCAGTACTTC. The chain has TRBV14 and TRBJ2-7, with 11 bases lining up with TRBD2. The CDR3 extends over 15 amino acids. V lost 4 bases and J lost 5; bases outside the gene matches: 7. Germline-derived CDR1 and CDR2 are SGHDN and FVKESK.

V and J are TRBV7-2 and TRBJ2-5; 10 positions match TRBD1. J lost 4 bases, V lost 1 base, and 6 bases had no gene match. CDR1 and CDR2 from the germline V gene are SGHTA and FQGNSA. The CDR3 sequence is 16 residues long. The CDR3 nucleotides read TGTGCCAGCAGCTTAGTGGGACAGGGGTTTGGAGAGACCCAGTACTTC. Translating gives CASSLVGQGFGETQYF.

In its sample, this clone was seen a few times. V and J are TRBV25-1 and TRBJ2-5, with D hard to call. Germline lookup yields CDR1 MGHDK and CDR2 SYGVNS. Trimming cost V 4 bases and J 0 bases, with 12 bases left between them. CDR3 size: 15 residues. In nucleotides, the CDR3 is TGTGCCAGCAGTGTTGGAGTTTTGTACCAAGAGACCCAGTACTTC. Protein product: CASSVGVLYQETQYF.

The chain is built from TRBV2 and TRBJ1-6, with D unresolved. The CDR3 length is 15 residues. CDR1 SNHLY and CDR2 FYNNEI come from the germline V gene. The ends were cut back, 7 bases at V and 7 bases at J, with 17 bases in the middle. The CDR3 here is CASIGDSMVNSPLHF. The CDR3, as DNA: TGTGCCAGCATTGGGGATAGCATGGTAAATTCACCCCTCCACTTT.

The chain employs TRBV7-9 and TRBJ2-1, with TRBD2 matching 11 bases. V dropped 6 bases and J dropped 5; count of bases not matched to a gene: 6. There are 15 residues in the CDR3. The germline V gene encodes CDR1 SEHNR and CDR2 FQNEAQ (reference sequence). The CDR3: CASRKTSGGNNEQFF. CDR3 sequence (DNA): TGTGCCAGCAGGAAAACTAGCGGGGGAAACAATGAGCAGTTCTTC.

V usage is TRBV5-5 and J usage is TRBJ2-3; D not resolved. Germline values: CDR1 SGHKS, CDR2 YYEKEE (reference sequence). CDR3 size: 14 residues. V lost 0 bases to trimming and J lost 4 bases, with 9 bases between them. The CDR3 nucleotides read TGTGCCAGCAGCTTGGTGCCCCCCCCAGATACGCAGTATTTT. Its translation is CASSLVPPPDTQYF.

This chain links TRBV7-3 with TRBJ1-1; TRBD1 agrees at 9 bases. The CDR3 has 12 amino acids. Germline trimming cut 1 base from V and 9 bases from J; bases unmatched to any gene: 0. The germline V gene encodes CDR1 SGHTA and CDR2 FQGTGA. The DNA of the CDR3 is TGTGCCAGCAGCTTAAACAGGGGGCAAGCTTTCTTT. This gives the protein CASSLNRGQAFF. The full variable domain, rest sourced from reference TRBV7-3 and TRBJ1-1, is GAGVSQTPSNKVTEKGKYVELRCDPISGHTALYWYRQSLGQGPEFLIYFQGTGAADDSGLPNDRFFAVRPEGSVSTLKIQRTERGDSAVYLCASSLNRGQAFFGQGTRLTVV.

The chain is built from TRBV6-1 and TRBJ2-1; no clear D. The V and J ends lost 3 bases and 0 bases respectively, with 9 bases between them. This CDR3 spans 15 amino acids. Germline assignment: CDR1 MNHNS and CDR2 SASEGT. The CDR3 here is CASSETASSYNEQFF. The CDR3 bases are TGTGCCAGCAGTGAGACTGCGAGCTCCTACAATGAGCAGTTCTTC.